The clone carrying this TCR beta chain was seen more than once but under ten times. Its antigen is not known. This sample was included in a study of Graves' ophthalmopathy and Graves' hyperthyroidism. Study-wide points: Cross-validated, the 13-signature model showed 87.88%/81.08% sensitivity/specificity, and 80%/75% in the test set. Thyroid clonotypes that were expanded above 0.001 frequency mostly also appeared in blood.

Germline values: CDR1 DFQATT, CDR2 SNEGSKA (reference sequence). The CDR3 consists of 15 residues. Trimming removed 5 bases from V and 0 bases from J, with 14 bases in between. The authors amplified TCR beta CDR3 regions from RNA transcripts. First-round RT-PCR used HTBI primers; second-round multiplex PCR followed. Via MiXCR, TCRdb re-called the multiplex PCR reads, giving one row per CDR3 protein. The sample includes over 500,000 distinct CDR3 sequences, approximately 22% of them seen just once. Stable hyperthyroidism denotes an absence of ophthalmopathy throughout 18 months of follow-up. Orbital computed tomography, thyroid ultrasound, TRAb, serum thyroxine and clinical symptoms formed the basis of diagnosis.

The V call is TRBV20-1, the J call TRBJ1-5, with D perhaps TRBD1 (5 bases). The material sequenced was peripheral blood. This receptor was identified in a woman younger than 35 with stable Graves' hyperthyroidism. Some clones in this sample may be carry-over from other donors' samples. CDR3 region: CSAGRTLDSNQPQHF. The CDR3 DNA is TGCAGTGCTGGACGGACACTAGATAGCAATCAGCCCCAGCATTTT.